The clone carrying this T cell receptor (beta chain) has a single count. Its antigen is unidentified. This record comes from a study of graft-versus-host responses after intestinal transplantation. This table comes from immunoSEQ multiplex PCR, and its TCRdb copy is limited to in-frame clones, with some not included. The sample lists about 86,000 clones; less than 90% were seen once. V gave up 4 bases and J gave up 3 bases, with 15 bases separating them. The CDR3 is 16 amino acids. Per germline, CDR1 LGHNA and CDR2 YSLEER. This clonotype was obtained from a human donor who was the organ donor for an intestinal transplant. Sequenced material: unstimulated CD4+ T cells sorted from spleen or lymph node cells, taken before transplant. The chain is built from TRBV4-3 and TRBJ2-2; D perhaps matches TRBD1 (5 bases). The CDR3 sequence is CASSPQGYYDTGELFF. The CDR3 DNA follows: TGCGCCAGCAGCCCGCAGGGATATTACGACACCGGGGAGCTGTTTTTT.